This entry concerns a single TCR beta chain. Profiling relied on immunoSEQ multiplex PCR, and the TCRdb table lists in-frame clones only, not all of them. The data contain 600,000 or so clones, roughly 98% of them singletons. This sample is part of a study of shared clonotypes between healthy human individuals. Terminally differentiated effector memory CD45RA+ cells were left out of the naive CD8 fraction, which was CD45RO-negative and positively selected for CCR7. V was pared by 0 bases and J by 5 bases, with 13 bases between. Per the germline V gene, CDR1 is SQVTM and CDR2 is ANQGSEA. The CDR3 runs to 14 residues.

Input material: naive CD8+ T cells sorted from blood. The origin of this receptor is a man aged 25-40 years in good health. This rearrangement joins TRBV29-1 to TRBJ2-5; a possible D gene is TRBD1 (5 bases). This CDR3 is CSVEDFDSQETQYF. The CDR3 nucleotides are TGCAGCGTTGAAGATTTCGACAGTCAGGAGACCCAGTACTTC.